Listed below are T cell receptor beta chains from one sample, sequenced in a study of tumor-infiltrating lymphocytes in primary liver carcinoma. TCRdb re-derived calls from the multiplex PCR reads in MiXCR, one entry per CDR3 protein. Found here are around 78,000 distinct CDR3 sequences, 70% to 75% of them singletons; the top ten hold roughly an eighth. The sequencing sample was made of liver tumor tissue from sampling region 4. These receptors were taken from a woman aged 55-69 years with primary liver carcinoma and hepatitis B virus infection. Both conserved end residues are part of each CDR3. D genes are given only for firm matches. Size is stated for part of the rows, as once, few or many counts, or as a class when the clone is expanded.

j_call v_call clone_size d_call cdr3_aa cdr3_nt
TRBJ2-3 TRBV6-5 . . CASSYEEQGSGTQYF TGTGCCAGCAGTTACGAGGAACAGGGATCGGGTACGCAGTATTTT
TRBJ1-2 TRBV7-9 many . CASSAVAQNYGYTF TGTGCCAGCAGCGCCGTGGCACAAAACTATGGCTACACCTTC
TRBJ2-1 TRBV29-1 . . CSVSRSRGKYEQFF TGCAGTGTTTCCCGATCACGGGGAAAATATGAGCAGTTCTTC
TRBJ2-5 TRBV12-3/TRBV12-4 . . CASSVLAEIQETQYF TGTGCCAGCAGTGTACTAGCAGAGATCCAAGAGACCCAGTACTTC
TRBJ1-1 TRBV29-1 . TRBD1 CSVGALGTVAFF TGCAGCGTCGGAGCGCTCGGGACAGTAGCCTTCTTT
TRBJ2-1 TRBV5-4 . TRBD2 CASNPGLAGNNEQFF TGTGCCAGCAATCCTGGACTAGCGGGAAACAATGAGCAGTTCTTC
TRBJ2-2 TRBV14 many TRBD2 CASSKLGGLANTGELFF TGTGCCAGCAGCAAACTGGGGGGACTAGCGAACACCGGGGAGCTGTTTTTT
TRBJ1-6 TRBV11-2 . . CASSFVMNSLLHF TGTGCCAGCAGCTTTGTTATGAATTCACTCCTCCACTTC
TRBJ2-1 TRBV6-2/TRBV6-3 . . CASSFQQTGSNELFF TGTGCCAGCAGTTTTCAGCAGACGGGATCCAATGAGCTGTTCTTC
TRBJ2-3 TRBV11-2 . . CASSPGLLTDTQYF TGTGCCAGCAGTCCAGGCTTGCTCACAGATACGCAGTATTTT
TRBJ1-3 TRBV28 once . CASSFRGVRRGGNGNTIYF TGTGCCAGCAGTTTTCGGGGGGTCCGTAGAGGGGGAAATGGAAACACCATATATTTT
TRBJ2-1 TRBV12-3/TRBV12-4 once TRBD2 CASSSTPGLAVSYDEQFF TGTGCCAGCAGTTCCACTCCCGGACTAGCGGTGTCCTACGATGAACAGTTCTTC
TRBJ2-1 TRBV7-3 few TRBD2 CASSLLGTSGTERFF TGTGCCAGCAGCTTATTGGGGACTAGCGGGACCGAGAGGTTCTTC
TRBJ2-3 TRBV10-2 . . CASSESLPERGQPQYF TGCGCCAGCAGTGAGTCGTTGCCTGAACGGGGTCAGCCCCAGTATTTT
TRBJ2-3 TRBV28 . . CASSLSTAGAQPQYF TGTGCCAGCAGTTTATCGACCGCAGGGGCTCAGCCCCAGTATTTT
TRBJ2-1 TRBV7-3 . . CASSSSGLRRSSYNEQFF TGTGCCAGCAGCTCCTCCGGTTTGAGGAGGAGCTCCTACAATGAGCAGTTCTTC
TRBJ2-5 TRBV12-3/TRBV12-4 once . CASRRLAGRPRVEDQYF TGTGCCAGCAGAAGACTGGCGGGGAGGCCAAGAGTAGAAGACCAGTACTTC
TRBJ2-3 TRBV6-5 . . CAGSRPGWSGQQDMQYF TGTGCCGGCAGCCGCCCGGGGTGGAGCGGACAACAAGATATGCAGTATTTT
TRBJ1-1 TRBV14 many TRBD1 CASSQEGGLTEAFF TGTGCCAGCAGCCAAGAAGGGGGCCTGACTGAAGCTTTCTTT
TRBJ1-2 TRBV6-1 many . CASSENSYNNYGYTF TGTGCCAGCAGTGAAAACTCCTACAATAACTATGGCTACACCTTC
TRBJ1-2 TRBV6-1 many . CASSGPADGSYGYTF TGTGCCAGCAGTGGCCCTGCCGACGGAAGCTATGGCTACACCTTC
TRBJ1-2 TRBV28 . . CASSFRHGGNYGYTF TGTGCCAGCAGTTTCCGACATGGGGGAAACTATGGCTACACCTTC
TRBJ2-7 TRBV11-2 . . CASSLDPGHTSKQYF TGTGCCAGCAGCTTAGACCCAGGCCATACCTCGAAGCAGTACTTC
TRBJ2-6 TRBV11-3 once . CASSLDSSGANILIF TGTGCCAGCAGTTTAGACAGCTCTGGGGCCAACATCCTGATTTTC
TRBJ2-3 TRBV12-3/TRBV12-4 . . CANSLDRTDTQYF TGTGCCAACAGTTTAGATCGAACAGATACCCAGTATTTT
TRBJ1-1 TRBV12-3/TRBV12-4 . . CASSLARRPDLTEAFF TGTGCCAGCAGTTTAGCGCGACGGCCGGACCTCACTGAAGCCTTCTTT
TRBJ2-1 TRBV12-3/TRBV12-4 . TRBD2 CASSFSGTSGNEQFF TGTGCCAGCAGTTTTTCGGGGACTAGCGGGAATGAGCAGTTCTTC
TRBJ2-1 TRBV20-1 . . CSAPPNGGYNEQFF TGCAGTGCCCCCCCCAACGGGGGCTACAATGAGCAGTTCTTC
TRBJ2-5 TRBV4-2 . . CAISQTTSGQETQYF TGTGCCATCAGCCAAACGACAAGCGGACAAGAGACCCAGTACTTC
TRBJ1-6 TRBV6-5 . . CVSSLTGTGNSPHHF TGTGTCAGCAGTCTTACCGGGACCGGGAATTCACCCCACCACTTT
TRBJ2-7 TRBV28 . TRBD2 CACSLLAGGGYEQYF TGTGCCTGCAGTCTCCTAGCGGGAGGAGGGTACGAGCAGTACTTC
TRBJ2-1 TRBV6-1 . . CASSLTPYIEQFF TGTGCCAGCAGTCTTACCCCCTACATTGAGCAGTTCTTC
TRBJ2-5 TRBV7-3 . . CASSLSHRAETQYF TGTGCCAGTAGCTTAAGTCACAGGGCAGAGACCCAGTACTTC
TRBJ2-3 TRBV7-8 . . CTSNQRPAATDTQYF TGTACCAGCAACCAACGGCCAGCGGCCACAGATACGCAGTATTTT
TRBJ2-3 TRBV29-1 . . CSAEDRITDTQYF TGCAGCGCTGAAGACAGGATTACAGATACGCAGTATTTT
TRBJ1-2 TRBV7-8 many . CASSLMGGAGNYGYTF TGTGCCAGCAGCTTAATGGGAGGGGCAGGGAACTATGGCTACACCTTC
TRBJ1-2 TRBV6-5 . TRBD1 CASSVVAGGDYYGYTF TGTGCCAGCAGCGTAGTAGCAGGGGGCGACTACTATGGCTACACCTTC